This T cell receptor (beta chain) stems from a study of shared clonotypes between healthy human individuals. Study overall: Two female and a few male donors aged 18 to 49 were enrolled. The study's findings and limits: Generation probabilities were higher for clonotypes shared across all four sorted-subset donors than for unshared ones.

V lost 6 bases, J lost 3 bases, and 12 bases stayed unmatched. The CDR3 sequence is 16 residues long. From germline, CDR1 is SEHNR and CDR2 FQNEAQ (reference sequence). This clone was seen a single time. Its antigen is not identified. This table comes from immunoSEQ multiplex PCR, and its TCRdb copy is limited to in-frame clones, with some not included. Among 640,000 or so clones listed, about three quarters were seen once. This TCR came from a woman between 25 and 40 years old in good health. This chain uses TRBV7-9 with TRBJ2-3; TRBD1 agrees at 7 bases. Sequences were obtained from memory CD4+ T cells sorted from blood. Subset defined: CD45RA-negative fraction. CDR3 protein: CASRRLRGQKTDTQYF. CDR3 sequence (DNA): TGTGCCAGCAGACGTCTTAGGGGGCAAAAAACAGATACGCAGTATTTT.